This TCR beta chain is drawn from a study of blood T cell repertoires in COVID-19. The V gene end was trimmed by 2 bases and the J gene end by 1 base; junction bases not matched to a gene: 2. Germline loops: CDR1 MNHEY, CDR2 SVGAGI. This CDR3 is 15 amino acids long. Data came from immunoSEQ multiplex PCR; TCRdb stores just in-frame clones and leaves some out. The table records a few hundred thousand clones, just under 85% of them present only once. The chain uses TRBV6-5 and TRBJ2-3, with 8 bases fitting TRBD2. Specimen: peripheral blood. The receptor was derived from a woman between 45 and 65 years old with active or convalescent COVID-19. DNA for the CDR3: TGTGCCAGCAGTTACGGTAGCGGGGGCACAGATACGCAGTATTTT. As protein: CASSYGSGGTDTQYF.